These T cell receptor beta chains were read from a single sample in a study of identifying expanded T cells in peripheral blood. TCRdb's copy holds only in-frame clones and misses some; the assay was immunoSEQ multiplex PCR. The data contain about 100,000 clones, 70% to 90% of them seen just once; the ten biggest clones take up about a sixth. The sample consisted of blood. These receptors were collected from a person between 18 and 75 years old in good health. The CDR3 runs from the conserved cysteine through the conserved F or W. D genes are given only for firm matches. Only some rows state a clone size, as once, few, many or a class for expanded clones.

clone_size d_call j_call v_call cdr3_nt cdr3_aa
NA TRBD2 TRBJ2-3 TRBV11-3 TGTGCCAGCAGCCGTTCGCCTAGCGGATACACAGATACGCAGTATTTT CASSRSPSGYTDTQYF
NA TRBD1 TRBJ1-2 TRBV28 TGTGCCAGCAGTTCCCAAGGACAGGGAGTAACTAACTATGGCTACACCTTC CASSSQGQGVTNYGYTF
NA NA TRBJ1-2 TRBV6-1 TGTGCCAGCAGCCTCGTGGGACACCTTAACTATGGCTACACCTTC CASSLVGHLNYGYTF
NA TRBD2 TRBJ2-1 TRBV15 TGTGCCACCAGCAGAGATCGGCTAGCGGGGGGGCAAGGAAATGAGCAGTTCTTC CATSRDRLAGGQGNEQFF
NA NA TRBJ2-2 TRBV5-1 TGCGCCAGCAGCTTGAGTAGTGGTAACACCGGGGAGCTGTTTTTT CASSLSSGNTGELFF
few NA TRBJ1-3 TRBV4-1 TGCGCCAGCAGCCATACAGGGACGGGAAACACCATATATTTT CASSHTGTGNTIYF
NA NA TRBJ2-5 TRBV6-5 TGTGCCAGCAGTTACCCGGATTCAACAGGGACCCAGTACTTC CASSYPDSTGTQYF
NA NA TRBJ1-6 TRBV9 TGTGCCAGCAGCGGTGGATCTTATAATTCACCCCTCCACTTT CASSGGSYNSPLHF
NA TRBD1 TRBJ1-5 TRBV28 TGTGCCAGCAGAAAGGGGAGGGGGCGCGAGCCCCAGCATTTT CASRKGRGREPQHF
once TRBD1 TRBJ2-1 TRBV7-9 TGTGCCAGCAGCTTATTGTACAGGGGGCGAAGTGAGCAGTTCTTC CASSLLYRGRSEQFF
NA NA TRBJ1-1 TRBV10-3 TGTGCCATTAGCATTTACCGAGCCGGGTCGGCAGAGCCTGAAGCTTTCTTT CAISIYRAGSAEPEAFF
NA TRBD1 TRBJ1-1 TRBV13 TGTGCCAGCAGCCCACAGGGGGCGGTGAAAGGAGCTGAAGCTTTCTTT CASSPQGAVKGAEAFF
NA NA TRBJ2-3 TRBV5-6 TGTGCCAGCTCGACTCAAAGCACAGATACGCAGTATTTT CASSTQSTDTQYF
once NA TRBJ1-1 TRBV18 TGTGCCAGCTCACCGACCGAGGGGGGCTGGGACACTGAAGCTTTCTTT CASSPTEGGWDTEAFF
NA NA TRBJ2-1 TRBV4-1 TGCGCCAGCAGCCAAGAAACAGGTCCTGGGAATGAGCAGTTCTTC CASSQETGPGNEQFF
NA TRBD1 TRBJ2-7 TRBV7-2 TGTGCCAGCAGACGGGACAGGGCCTCCTACGAGCAGTACTTC CASRRDRASYEQYF
few NA TRBJ1-1 TRBV2 TGTGCCAGCACCAGACAGAACACTGAAGCTTTCTTT CASTRQNTEAFF